This T cell receptor beta chain comes out of a study of T cell responses to AZD1222 COVID-19 vaccine. Libraries were prepared by immunoSEQ multiplex PCR; TCRdb keeps only in-frame clonotypes and omits some of them. The data show about 140,000 clones, roughly nine tenths seen once. General study results and limits: Donors were largely white British and mainly female; clonal diversity was possibly underestimated. Repertoires in all cases were sampled only once the peak T cell response had passed.

Trimming took 1 base from V and 6 from J, leaving 8 bases between them. Germline CDR1 and CDR2: SGHVS and FQNEAQ. CDR3 length equals 13 residues. With regard to this clone: What it binds is unknown.

Sequenced material: peripheral blood, taken 28 days after the second AZD1222 dose. The gene calls are TRBV7-8 and TRBJ2-3, with a possible D match to TRBD2 (5 bases). This clonotype was obtained from an adult who received the AZD1222 COVID-19 vaccine. The CDR3 loop reads CASSLEERDTQYF. In DNA form, the CDR3 reads TGTGCCAGCAGCTTAGAGGAGCGGGATACGCAGTATTTT.